The clone carrying this T cell receptor (beta chain) was detected only a few times. Germline CDR1 is GTSNPN and CDR2 is SVGIG (reference sequence). V was shortened by 5 bases and J by 5 bases, with 21 bases between the two germline ends. The CDR3 totals 15 residues. Some clones are missing from TCRdb's copy, which holds only in-frame ones; the method was immunoSEQ multiplex PCR. The sample consists of just under 45,000 clones, about 70% of them appearing once. The sample originates from a study of radiotherapy plus CTLA-4 blockade in lung cancer. V is TRBV30 and J is TRBJ1-2, with D perhaps TRBD1 (6 bases). This sample comprised peripheral blood, obtained from a patient treated with radiotherapy plus ipilimumab. The TCR originated in a human donor with non-small cell lung cancer who had a partial response to radiotherapy plus ipilimumab. The CDR3: CAWARDIIKEYGYTF. CDR3 bases: TGTGCCTGGGCCAGGGACATTATTAAAGAATATGGCTACACCTTC. The variable domain in full, with the rest retrieved from reference TRBV30 and TRBJ1-2, is SQTIHQWPATLVQPVGSPLSLECTVEGTSNPNLYWYRQAAGRGLQLLFYSVGIGQISSEVPQNLSASRPQDRQFILSSKKLLLSDSGFYLCAWARDIIKEYGYTFGSGTRLTVV.